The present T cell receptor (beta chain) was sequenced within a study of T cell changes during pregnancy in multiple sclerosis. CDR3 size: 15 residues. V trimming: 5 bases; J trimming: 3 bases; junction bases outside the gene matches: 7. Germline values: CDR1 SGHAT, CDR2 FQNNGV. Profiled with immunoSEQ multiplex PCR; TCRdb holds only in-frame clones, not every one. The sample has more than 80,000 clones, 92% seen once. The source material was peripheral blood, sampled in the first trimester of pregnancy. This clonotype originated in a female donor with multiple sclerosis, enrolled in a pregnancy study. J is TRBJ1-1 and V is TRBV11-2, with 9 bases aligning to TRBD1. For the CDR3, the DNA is TGTGCCAGCAGCCCAATACAGGGGGCGCACACTGAAGCTTTCTTT. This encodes CASSPIQGAHTEAFF.